This TCR beta chain was identified in a study of long-term antiretroviral therapy in people with HIV. At survey level, the immunoSEQ assay was run in its v3.0 version. Sequencing was performed with immunoSEQ multiplex PCR; in TCRdb, only in-frame clones are kept and a portion is missing. The sample consists of some 29,000 clones, roughly 97% of them appearing once. CDR1 is SGHAT and CDR2 is FQDESV in the germline V gene (reference sequence). The CDR3 runs 16 residues. The V and J ends lost 1 base and 2 bases respectively, with 9 bases between them. Before DNA extraction, about 0.95-10 million cryopreserved PBMC were held in the samples.

The sample in question was unsorted PBMCs, obtained 7.6 years after starting antiretroviral therapy. This rearrangement joins TRBV11-1 to TRBJ2-6; D might be TRBD2 (6 bases). The TCR originated in a man aged 25 to 40 with HIV. CDR3 sequence (DNA): TGTGCCAGCAGCTTAGAGTGGGGGGCTGGGGCCAACGTCCTGACTTTC. Translation gives CASSLEWGAGANVLTF.